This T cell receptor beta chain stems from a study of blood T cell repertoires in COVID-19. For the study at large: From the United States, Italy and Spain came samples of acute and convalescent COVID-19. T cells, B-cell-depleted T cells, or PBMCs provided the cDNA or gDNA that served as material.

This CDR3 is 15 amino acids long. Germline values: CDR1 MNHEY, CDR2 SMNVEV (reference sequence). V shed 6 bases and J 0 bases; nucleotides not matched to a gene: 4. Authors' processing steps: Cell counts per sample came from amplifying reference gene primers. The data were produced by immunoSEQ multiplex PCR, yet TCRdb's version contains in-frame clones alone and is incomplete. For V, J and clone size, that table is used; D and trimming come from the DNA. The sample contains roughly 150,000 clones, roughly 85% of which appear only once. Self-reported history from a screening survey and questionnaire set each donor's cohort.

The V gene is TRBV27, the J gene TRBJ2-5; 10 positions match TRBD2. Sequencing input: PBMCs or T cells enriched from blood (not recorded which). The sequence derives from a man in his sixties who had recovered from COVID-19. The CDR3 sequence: CASSRTSGYQETQYF. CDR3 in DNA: TGTGCCAGCAGCCGGACTAGCGGATACCAAGAGACCCAGTACTTC.